Listed below are T cell receptor beta chains from one sample, sequenced in a study of cytomegalovirus exposure and HLA in healthy donors. TCRdb's table, derived via immunoSEQ multiplex PCR, lists solely in-frame clones and lacks some. The data hold about 190,000 clones, with approximately 80% observed a single time. The specimen was PBMCs. The receptor set was obtained from a male donor in good health and CMV-seronegative. CDR3s include the opening cysteine and the closing phenylalanine or tryptophan. The D gene is left open where the match is weak. Rows may omit the clone size; those that give it use once, few, many or a size class.

size,V,J,D,DNA,CDR3
.,TRBV5-1,TRBJ2-3,TRBD2,TGCGCCAGCAGCCCCTTAGCGGGTTCTAGCACAGATACGCAGTATTTT,CASSPLAGSSTDTQYF
.,TRBV6-1,TRBJ2-2,.,TGTGCCAGCATAGTTACAAGGGGCTTCGGCGGGGAGCTGTTTTTT,CASIVTRGFGGELFF
.,TRBV6-1,TRBJ1-6,TRBD1,TGTGCCAGTCAAGGACAGGGCGGCTATAATTCACCCCTCCACTTT,CASQGQGGYNSPLHF
.,TRBV6-6,TRBJ2-3,TRBD2,TGTGCCAGCAAACGGGAGGGCCTGGATACGCAGTATTTT,CASKREGLDTQYF
.,TRBV27,TRBJ1-3,TRBD1,TGTGCCAGCAGTACCAACAGGGGCAACACCATATATTTT,CASSTNRGNTIYF
few,TRBV7-9,TRBJ2-1,TRBD1,TGTGCCAGCAGCCCCCAGGGGGATAGCTCCTACAATGAGCAGTTCTTC,CASSPQGDSSYNEQFF
few,TRBV10-3,TRBJ2-1,TRBD2,TGTGCCTCGTTACGGACTAGCGGGAATGAGCAGTTCTTC,CASLRTSGNEQFF
.,TRBV6-6,TRBJ2-2,TRBD1,TGTGCCGGCAGTCCCGGGACAGGGGGCACCGGGGAGCTGTTTTTT,CAGSPGTGGTGELFF
few,TRBV5-4,TRBJ2-7,TRBD1,TGTGCCAGCAGCTTGGACCAGGGGGCTAGCTTGTACGAGCAGTACTTC,CASSLDQGASLYEQYF
.,TRBV6-1,TRBJ2-2,.,TGTGCCATTACCCAGGGGGGTACCGGGGAGCTGTTTTTT,CAITQGGTGELFF
.,TRBV5-1,TRBJ1-6,.,TGCGCCAGCCCTTTGCGGACAGAGATCTATAATTCACCCCTCCACTTT,CASPLRTEIYNSPLHF
.,TRBV7-8,TRBJ2-7,.,TGTGCCAGCAGCTTAAAAGCCAGGGACTACGAGCAGTACTTC,CASSLKARDYEQYF
.,TRBV6-1,TRBJ2-5,TRBD1,TGTGCCAGCAGTGAAGCGACAGGGGGCCGGCAAGAGACCCAGTACTTC,CASSEATGGRQETQYF